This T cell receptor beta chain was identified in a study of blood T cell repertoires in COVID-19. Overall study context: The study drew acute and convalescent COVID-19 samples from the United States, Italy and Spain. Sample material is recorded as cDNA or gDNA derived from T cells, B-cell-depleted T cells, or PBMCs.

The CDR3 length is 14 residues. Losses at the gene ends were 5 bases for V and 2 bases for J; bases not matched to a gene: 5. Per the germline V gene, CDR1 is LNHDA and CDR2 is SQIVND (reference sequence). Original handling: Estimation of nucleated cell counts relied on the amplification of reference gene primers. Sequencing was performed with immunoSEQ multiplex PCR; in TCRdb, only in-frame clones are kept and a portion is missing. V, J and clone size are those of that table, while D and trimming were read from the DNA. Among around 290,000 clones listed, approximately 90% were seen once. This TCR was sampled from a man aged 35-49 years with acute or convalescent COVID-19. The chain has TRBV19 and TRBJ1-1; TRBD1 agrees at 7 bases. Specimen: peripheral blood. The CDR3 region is CASSPDRDNTEAFF. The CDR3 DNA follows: TGTGCCAGTAGTCCTGACAGGGATAACACTGAAGCTTTCTTT.